Listed below are T cell receptor beta chains from one sample, sequenced in a study of Ad26.COV2.S vaccination and SARS-CoV-2 variants. Generated by immunoSEQ multiplex PCR, the TCRdb table keeps only in-frame clones and is missing some. The data hold 180,000 or so clones, with around 88% observed a single time. The sequencing used peripheral blood, collected after recovery from COVID-19. The receptors were sampled from a human donor who had recovered from COVID-19. CDR3s include the opening cysteine and the closing phenylalanine or tryptophan. D genes are given only for firm matches.

d_gene,v_gene,j_gene,CDR3aa
TRBD1,TRBV9,TRBJ1-1,CASSSGTGTEAFF
-,TRBV5-8,TRBJ2-2,CASSGFRDHTGELFF
-,TRBV7-2,TRBJ1-1,CASSSHRDSRGAFF
-,TRBV7-2,TRBJ2-3,CASSLGGPTDTQYF
TRBD1,TRBV5-6,TRBJ1-2,CASSRQGAEYGYTF
-,TRBV10-3,TRBJ2-7,CAISEKTGTYEQYF
TRBD2,TRBV5-1,TRBJ2-5,CASRSFLAALQETQYF
-,TRBV18,TRBJ2-7,CASSPTGGEQYF
-,TRBV5-5,TRBJ1-6,CASSTSRPSSYNSPLHF
TRBD1,TRBV7-9,TRBJ1-4,CASSSSPGTGTNEKLFF
-,TRBV6-5,TRBJ2-1,CASWRGGGNEQFF
TRBD1,TRBV9,TRBJ1-1,CASSPGGTRAYGAFF
-,TRBV29-1,TRBJ2-3,CSAYRDTDTQYF
-,TRBV24-1,TRBJ1-1,CATSDEGFDNTEAFF
-,TRBV6-6,TRBJ1-3,CASIERERSSGNTIYF
TRBD1,TRBV7-9,TRBJ1-5,CASSPGQGNQPQHF
TRBD2,TRBV9,TRBJ2-1,CASSVDDGSGRASEQFF
-,TRBV19,TRBJ2-2,CASSLHSSGTGELFF
-,TRBV30,TRBJ2-7,CASGEGEQYF
-,TRBV9,TRBJ2-5,CASSVYTGRETQYF
-,TRBV29-1,TRBJ2-1,CSVEKSGWGNNEQFF
-,TRBV28,TRBJ1-5,CASRQGSNQPQHF
-,TRBV15,TRBJ1-3,CATSRDLQRVSGNTIYF
TRBD2,TRBV18,TRBJ2-2,CASSPGGAGELFF
TRBD1,TRBV15,TRBJ1-1,CATSRVLTGDMNTEAFF
TRBD1,TRBV24-1,TRBJ2-3,CATSDSGQGIDTQYF
TRBD2,TRBV19,TRBJ2-2,CASIETRTSGGPGELFF
TRBD1,TRBV18,TRBJ1-6,CASSTVPGQLFSALHF
-,TRBV29-1,TRBJ1-1,CSSRIGLLGNTEAFF
TRBD1,TRBV6-1,TRBJ1-1,CASSYEGASDAFF
TRBD2,TRBV6-2/TRBV6-3,TRBJ2-7,CASSEQAGYEQYF
-,TRBV4-1,TRBJ2-7,CASSQAGEQYF
-,TRBV18,TRBJ1-1,CASSPSWRVNTEAFF
-,TRBV14,TRBJ2-5,CASRLAAGETQYF
TRBD2,TRBV3-1/TRBV3-2,TRBJ2-5,CASSQDVVAGRTQYF
-,TRBV7-9,TRBJ2-7,CASSLTSYEQYF
-,TRBV30,TRBJ2-7,CAWSGTRDFSQGSYEQYF
TRBD1,TRBV19,TRBJ2-7,CASSSDRAGYEQYF
TRBD2,TRBV28,TRBJ2-7,CASTQAGGWGEQYF
-,TRBV4-2,TRBJ1-1,CASSQDRGTEAFF
-,TRBV18,TRBJ2-7,CASSPAYEQYF
TRBD2,TRBV3-1/TRBV3-2,TRBJ2-1,CASSLSASGGVNEQFF
-,TRBV19,TRBJ1-2,CASSGHRATF
-,TRBV10-2,TRBJ2-7,CASSGQSYPSEQYF
TRBD2,TRBV19,TRBJ2-1,CASSIGRGVAYNEQFF
TRBD1,TRBV4-2,TRBJ1-3,CASSQQDHRGSGNTIYF
TRBD1,TRBV5-6,TRBJ1-5,CASSLGPGTGNQPQHF